The clone carrying this T cell receptor beta chain has only a few counts. Other DNA sequences within the sample encode an identical CDR3. The sample originates from a study of blood T cell repertoires in COVID-19. Original handling: Quantification of nucleated cells was approximated via reference gene primer amplification. Produced via immunoSEQ multiplex PCR; TCRdb's table is partial and in-frame only. V and J calls plus clone size are reproduced from that table; the DNA served to infer D and trimming. The data hold around 400,000 clones, with around nine tenths observed a single time. The CDR3 consists of 13 residues. The V and J ends lost 6 bases and 7 bases respectively, with 13 bases between them. Participants' own reports of clinical history determined their cohort assignment. Exposed enrollees encountered a COVID-19 case at some point within 2 weeks before study entry.

The genes are TRBV12-3 or TRBV12-4 and TRBJ1-5; perhaps TRBD1 as D (5 bases). Source material: PBMCs or T cells enriched from blood (not recorded which). The receptor's source is a woman between 18 and 29 years old who had been exposed to COVID-19. The CDR3 DNA is TGTGCCAGCAGCCGTGGGGGGAACCAGCCCCAGCATTTT. Translating it yields CASSRGGNQPQHF.